This T cell receptor (beta chain) emerged from a study of T cell changes during pregnancy in multiple sclerosis. The germline CDR1 and CDR2 sequences are GTSNPN and SVGIG (reference sequence). J gave up 1 base and V 2 bases, and 4 bases lay outside the gene matches. The CDR3 is made up of 15 amino acids. The sample holds one count of this clone. Sequencing used immunoSEQ multiplex PCR; TCRdb keeps in-frame clones, though not all of them. The repertoire holds about 36,000 clones, approximately 92% seen once, with 1.2% in the top ten. This TCR was recovered from a female donor with multiple sclerosis, enrolled in a pregnancy study. The rearrangement links TRBV30 to TRBJ1-4; 7 nucleotides match TRBD1. Material for sequencing was PBMCs (not recorded whether the cells were cultured). The CDR3 DNA follows: TGTGCCTGGAGTTTCCGACAGGGAACTAATGAAAAACTGTTTTTT. Residues: CAWSFRQGTNEKLFF.